The present entry profiles one T cell receptor beta chain with its context. This sample was taken from a study of radiotherapy plus CTLA-4 blockade in lung cancer. This CDR3 comprises 14 residues. Germline CDR1 reads SQVTM; CDR2 reads ANQGSEA. Unmatched junction bases numbered 5, after V lost 4 bases and J lost 2 bases. Profiled with immunoSEQ multiplex PCR; TCRdb holds only in-frame clones, not every one. The table includes 45,000 or so clones, approximately 73% detected once. Source: peripheral blood, taken from a patient treated with radiotherapy plus ipilimumab. This clonotype was sampled from a human donor with non-small cell lung cancer who had a complete response to radiotherapy plus ipilimumab. J is TRBJ2-3 and V is TRBV29-1; 8 bases fit TRBD1. CDR3: CSVGYRGFTDTQYF. DNA for the CDR3: TGCAGCGTTGGTTACAGGGGGTTCACAGATACGCAGTATTTT.